This T cell receptor beta chain was identified in a study of T cell responses to AZD1222 COVID-19 vaccine. Study-level findings and limits: Epitopes outside B.1.351 and B.1.1.7 mutated regions reportedly drew nearly half of spike TCRs.

Here immunoSEQ multiplex PCR was the method, and the copy in TCRdb shows in-frame clones only, minus some. The repertoire holds approximately 200,000 clones, over 80% seen once, with 2.5% to 3% in the top ten. Concerning this clone itself: The antigen is not known.

From germline, CDR1 is SGHRS and CDR2 YFSETQ. Trimming removed 4 bases from V and 1 base from J; junction bases left unmatched: 4. The CDR3 has 16 residues. Sequenced material: peripheral blood, taken on day 0 of MenACWY control vaccination. V is TRBV5-1 and J is TRBJ1-5; 11 nucleotides agree with TRBD1. This receptor was taken from an adult in good health. CDR3 sequence reads: CASSAGTGGSNQPQHF. CDR3 coding DNA: TGCGCCAGCAGCGCCGGGACAGGGGGAAGCAATCAGCCCCAGCATTTT.